This is a list of T cell receptor beta chains from one sample in a study of blood T cell repertoires in COVID-19. Produced via immunoSEQ multiplex PCR; TCRdb's table is partial and in-frame only. The sample has roughly 50,000 clones; more than 75% are singletons. The sample taken for sequencing was peripheral blood. These receptors all stem from a woman aged 80 or over with COVID-19, enrolled during active disease. CDR3s include the opening cysteine and the closing phenylalanine or tryptophan. Fields, in order: J gene, V gene, clone size, CDR3 protein. Only part of the rows carry a size: once, few, many, or a class if the clone is expanded.

TRBJ1-2 | TRBV5-1 | NA | CASSLVPGPEYGYTF
TRBJ1-5 | TRBV5-1 | NA | CASSLYSGNQPQHF
TRBJ2-7 | TRBV25-1 | NA | CASIKGQGSYEQYF
TRBJ1-1 | TRBV5-1 | NA | CASSSGQANTEAFF
TRBJ2-5 | TRBV21-1 | NA | CASSPQETQYF
TRBJ1-1 | TRBV5-1 | NA | CASSFEGVNTEAFF
TRBJ1-6 | TRBV28 | NA | CATRGEHRVNSPLHF
TRBJ2-3 | TRBV14 | NA | CASSQAQGSSTDTQYF
TRBJ1-2 | TRBV28 | NA | CASSSPGQRHYGYTF
TRBJ1-3 | TRBV6-2/TRBV6-3 | NA | CASSYSSTGSGNTIYF
TRBJ2-1 | TRBV14 | few | CASSPGLAGGVFF
TRBJ1-1 | TRBV2 | NA | CASSEALRGTVNTEAFF
TRBJ2-1 | TRBV3-1/TRBV3-2 | few | CASSRSGGDKEQFF